This TCR beta chain was observed in a study of shared clonotypes between healthy human individuals (dated by TCRdb to the early 2020s). Context from the whole study: The cohort included a few men and a couple of women between 18 and 49 years of age. For each donor, three plates each were used for CD4 naive and CD4 memory, two plates were used for CD8 naive, and one plate was used for CD8 memory. To estimate repertoire size and how much clonotype sharing occurs between individuals, the study deeply sequenced the blood TCR repertoires of five healthy adults. Different laboratories and diverse techniques were used to prepare libraries and sequence TCR repertoires, to increase sequencing depth and limit assay-specific biases. Per donor, leukapheresis produced somewhere between about 0.8 and 9.5 billion PBMCs. Broad study findings and their caveats: Rarefaction of sorted-subset datasets indicated incomplete sequencing despite the large sequencing depth. Larger estimated clonotype richness was generally found for naive subsets than for memory subsets. Sampling was limited to blood, and TCR repertoires in tissue likely differ from TCR repertoires in blood. Pairwise subsampling led to the expectation that sequencing depth would affect the degree of clonotype sharing among donors. Sharing across a few donors was observed for around 5% of naive CD4, over 3% of naive CD8, over 2% of memory CD4, and roughly 0.4% of memory CD8 clonotypes. Compared with non-shared clonotypes, clonotypes shared by all four sorted-subset donors had higher generation probabilities. The genetic and exposure-history diversity represented was limited by the small number of donors.

The CDR3, from cysteine to phenylalanine, totals 15 residues. Only the CDR3 region is kept as DNA, spanning 45 bases read in frame from base 1. V lost 6 bases and J lost 6 bases; the stretch between them is 21 bases long. According to the germline V gene, CDR1 reads ENHRY and CDR2 reads SYGVKD. TCR CDR3 regions were amplified from genomic DNA by multiplex PCR using the deep immunoSEQ assay. For each cell subset, the extracted genomic DNA was distributed evenly across all wells of several immunoSEQ 96-well plates, and each plate served as one replicate. For sorted subsets, 150 to 250 ng of genomic DNA, equivalent to roughly 33,000 T cell genomes, went into each replicate PCR. The purified libraries were quantified using a Qubit 3.0 fluorometer, sized with a Bioanalyzer 2100, and then quantified again using the KAPA Library Quantification kit. A separate single-read 150-cycle Illumina NextSeq 550 flow cell was used to sequence each immunoSEQ 96-well plate. Regarding the original processing steps: Because the immunoSEQ output included only junctional sequences and no quality scores, the filtering could not be the same as the filtering used for full-length reads. Sequences were annotated with PyIR, a Python wrapper for IgBLAST v1.9, and V/J genes and CDR3 were assigned using IMGT germline references. Reads with weak V/J assignments (E-value above 1e-6), missing CDR3, stop codons, out-of-frame junctions, or ambiguous translated residues were removed. V3J clonotypes were defined as sequences sharing an identical inferred V gene, J gene, and CDR3 amino acid sequence. The percentage overlap between two repertoires was calculated by dividing the number of shared unique clonotypes by the size of the smaller repertoire. Richness of each repertoire was evaluated using RTK rarefaction, the Chao1 estimator, and Recon v2.1 estimates of unobserved clonotypes. OLGA was used to compute generation probabilities for all TCRbeta clonotypes that the gDNA method yielded from several donors. TCRdb obtained this table from immuneACCESS and retained in-frame rearrangements with V and J assigned. These tables miss some clones; where compared with another copy, unresolved V genes account for less than half of the shortfall, and the remainder is unexplained. That table furnishes V, J and clone size, whereas the DNA furnished D and trimming. Across this sample there are over 850,000 clones, with about 84% seen only once. The ten largest account for roughly 0.65% of the sample.

This clone was seen more than once but under ten times. What this receptor recognizes is not known. Base qualities are not at hand, and no much larger clone is one base apart. The donors were healthy, HIV-negative adults who had no recently reported acute infections or vaccinations. Every donor was a Caucasian adult residing in Nashville, Tennessee, USA. Magnetic negative selection was used to enrich CD4+ T cells, after which naive cells were positively selected on CD45RA and the negative fraction became the memory subset. Blood was obtained by leukapheresis, after which PBMCs were separated by Ficoll-Histopaque density gradient centrifugation and cryopreserved in liquid nitrogen vapor phase. Analytical flow cytometry was used to check the purity and quantity of each magnetically sorted T cell population. Each sorted fraction had its genomic DNA isolated and then quantified by UV absorbance on a Nanodrop 2000c.

Sequenced material: memory CD4+ T cells from PBMCs. The sample's cell subset or site label, decoded: CD45RA-negative fraction. The chain joins TRBV10-3 to TRBJ2-7; the D gene is possibly TRBD2, with 5 bases matching. This TCR was recovered from a man aged 18 to 29 in good health. Some clones in this sample may be carry-over from other donors' samples. The bases read TGTGCCATCAGCGCATTCCGGGGAACCCTCCGCGAGCAGTACTTC. Its coded protein is CAISAFRGTLREQYF.